Listed here is a single T cell receptor beta chain. Some clones are missing from TCRdb's copy, which holds only in-frame ones; the method was immunoSEQ multiplex PCR. Seen here are tens of thousands of clones, roughly 90% observed once, and the top ten hold about 2.9%. This entry is derived from a study of T cell changes during pregnancy in multiple sclerosis. Deletions cut 4 bases from V and 10 bases from J, with 10 bases between. The CDR3 contains 10 residues. CDR1 GTSNPN and CDR2 SVGIG come from the germline V gene (reference sequence). The source material was peripheral blood, sampled in the second trimester of pregnancy. The sequence came from a female donor in good health, enrolled as a control in a pregnancy study. The V call is TRBV30, the J call TRBJ1-1, with D perhaps TRBD1 (5 bases). This CDR3 reads CAWIGGGAFF. DNA of the CDR3: TGTGCCTGGATTGGGGGGGGAGCTTTCTTT.